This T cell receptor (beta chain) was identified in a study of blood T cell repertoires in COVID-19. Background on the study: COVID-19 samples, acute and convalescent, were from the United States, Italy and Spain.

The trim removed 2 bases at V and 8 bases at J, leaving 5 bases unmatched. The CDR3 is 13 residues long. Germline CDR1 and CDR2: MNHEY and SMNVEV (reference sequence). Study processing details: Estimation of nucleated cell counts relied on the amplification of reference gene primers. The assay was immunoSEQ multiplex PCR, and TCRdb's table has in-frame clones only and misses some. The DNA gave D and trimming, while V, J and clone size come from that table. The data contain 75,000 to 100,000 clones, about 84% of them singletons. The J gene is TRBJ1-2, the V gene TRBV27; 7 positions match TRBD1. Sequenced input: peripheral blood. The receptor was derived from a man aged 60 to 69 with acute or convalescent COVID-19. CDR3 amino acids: CASSLNAGGGYTF. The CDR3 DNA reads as TGTGCCAGCAGTTTAAACGCAGGGGGGGGCTACACCTTC.